One and the same sample provided the 15 T cell receptor beta chains below, sequenced in a study of blood T cells in healthy people across ages. With a J-beta primer mix and a sample-barcoded 5' primer, a second PCR ran about 6 to 11 cycles. TCRdb processed the 5' RACE reads anew with MiXCR; each CDR3 protein has one entry. Of some 1,000,000 distinct CDR3 sequences in the sample, roughly a quarter were seen once. This sample was shared with a second study, whose subject was T cells of mothers and their children.

Sequences were obtained from blood. The receptors stem from a girl aged 2 to 9 in good health.

A few counts support this clonotype. The CDR3 protein is CASSSRGTPVNQPQHF. DNA of the CDR3: TGTGCCAGCAGCAGCCGCGGGACACCCGTGAATCAGCCCCAGCATTTT. The chain couples TRBV13 to TRBJ1-5; weak D call: TRBD1 (6 bases). The CDR3 is made up of 16 amino acids. Trimming stripped 5 bases from V and 4 bases from J, with 18 bases between. Germline loops: CDR1 PRHDT, CDR2 FYEKMQ (reference sequence). The full variable domain, completed using reference TRBV13 and TRBJ1-5, is AAGVIQSPRHLIKEKRETATLKCYPIPRHDTVYWYQQGPGQDPQFLISFYEKMQSDKGSIPDRFSAQQFSDYHSELNMSSLELGDSALYFCASSSRGTPVNQPQHFGDGTRLSIL.

This clonotype was observed a few times. This chain connects TRBV28 to TRBJ2-2; D uncertain. Trimming pared 5 bases from V and 3 bases from J, leaving 16 bases between. Germline V gene data show CDR1 as MDHEN and CDR2 as SYDVKM. The CDR3 is 16 residues long. CDR3 sequence reads: CASSPPGGYYTGELFF. In nucleotides, the CDR3 is TGTGCCAGCAGTCCCCCTGGCGGCTACTACACCGGGGAGCTGTTTTTT.

This clonotype was counted a few times. The chain has TRBV6-5 and TRBJ1-1; D is undetermined. Germline-derived CDR1 and CDR2 are MNHEY and SVGAGI. Trimming stripped 4 bases from V and 4 bases from J, with 10 bases between. CDR3 length: 13 amino acids. The CDR3 region is CASSSHGSTEAFF. The CDR3 bases are TGTGCCAGCAGTTCTCACGGCTCCACTGAAGCTTTCTTT.

In DNA, the CDR3 is TGTGCCAGCAGCTTGTATGGGACTAGCGGGGGTGATACAAAAGAGACCCAGTACTTC. Translating it yields CASSLYGTSGGDTKETQYF. The chain has TRBV5-6 and TRBJ2-5, with TRBD2 identical over 14 bases. The CDR3 covers 19 residues. Germline assignment: CDR1 SGHDT and CDR2 YYEEEE. V shed 1 base and J 3 bases; nucleotides not matched to a gene: 11.

This rearrangement joins TRBV7-2 to TRBJ2-4; D is ambiguous. The germline gives CDR1 SGHTA, CDR2 FQGNSA. Deletions cut 3 bases from V and 5 bases from J, with 5 bases between. This CDR3 has 12 amino acids. CDR3 sequence: CASSFWENIQYF. CDR3 sequence (DNA): TGTGCCAGCAGCTTCTGGGAAAACATTCAGTACTTC.

The rearrangement uses TRBV4-1 and TRBJ2-1; TRBD2 agrees at 7 bases. V shed 4 bases, J shed 4 bases, and the junction held 16 bases outside the gene matches. CDR3 length equals 18 residues. CDR1 is MGHRA and CDR2 is YSYEKL in the germline V gene. CDR3 residues: CASSLNPRTGGKYNEQFF. The DNA for the CDR3 is TGCGCCAGCAGCCTAAACCCCCGTACGGGAGGTAAATACAATGAGCAGTTCTTC.

The chain carries TRBV3-1 and TRBJ1-1; D is unresolved. This CDR3 contains 13 residues. CDR1 is LGHDT, CDR2 YNNKEL, per germline (reference sequence). The germline V and J ends were trimmed by 0 bases and 11 bases, with 13 bases remaining between them. CDR3: CASSQDRTVWAFF. The DNA for the CDR3 is TGTGCCAGCAGCCAAGATCGTACAGTGTGGGCTTTCTTT.

There are a few counts of this clonotype. The chain carries TRBV20-1 and TRBJ2-3; TRBD2 matches 11 bases. Germline V gene sequence: CDR1 DFQATT, CDR2 SNEGSKA (reference sequence). Germline trimming cut 1 base from V and 1 base from J; bases unmatched to any gene: 7. The CDR3 has 17 amino acids. The CDR3 coding sequence is TGCAGTGCTAGAGGTAGCGGGAGGGCCGGAGGCACAGATACGCAGTATTTT. Amino acids: CSARGSGRAGGTDTQYF.

This clonotype has a handful of counts. This chain uses TRBV7-9 with TRBJ2-5; 8 bases align to TRBD1. Losses at the gene ends were 4 bases for V and 6 bases for J; bases not matched to a gene: 7. The CDR3 length is 14 residues. Per the germline V gene, CDR1 is SEHNR and CDR2 is FQNEAQ (reference sequence). The CDR3 bases are TGTGCCAGCAGCTCCGGGACAGGATGGAAGACCCAGTACTTC. This gives the protein CASSSGTGWKTQYF.

This clonotype was counted between two and nine times. The rearrangement uses TRBV12-3 or TRBV12-4 and TRBJ2-7; 10 bases map to TRBD1. The V and J ends lost 6 bases and 2 bases, in that order; junction bases with no gene match: 10. The CDR3 runs 16 residues. CDR3 region: CASRQTGGEGTYEQYF. CDR3 DNA sequence: TGTGCCAGCAGGCAGACAGGGGGCGAGGGTACCTACGAGCAGTACTTC.

This clonotype was picked up a small number of times. The chain employs TRBV7-6 and TRBJ2-3; a possible D gene is TRBD2 (6 bases). The V end lost 5 bases, the J end lost 2 bases, and 11 bases lay between the germline ends. The germline CDR1 and CDR2 sequences are SGHVS and FNYEAQ. The CDR3 spans 14 residues. This chain's CDR3 is CASSRTTPTDTQYF. CDR3 in DNA: TGTGCCAGCAGCCGGACTACTCCCACAGATACGCAGTATTTT.

The chain links TRBV7-3 to TRBJ2-5; D might be TRBD1 or TRBD2, each matching 5 bases. This CDR3 spans 15 amino acids. The V end lost 6 bases, the J end lost 9 bases, and 23 bases lay between the germline ends. Germline CDR1 is SGHTA and CDR2 is FQGTGA. Here the CDR3 reads CASRGRPDSRGAQYF. CDR3 coding DNA: TGTGCCAGCAGGGGTAGGCCCGACTCGCGAGGGGCCCAGTACTTC.

This chain uses TRBV28 with TRBJ2-7, with D possibly matching TRBD1 (5 bases). With 8 bases removed from V and 1 base from J, the gap between germline ends came to 12 bases. Germline CDR1 MDHEN, CDR2 SYDVKM. This CDR3 contains 13 residues. Here the CDR3 DNA reads TGTGCCAGCCGTGACCCAGGGTCCTACGAGCAGTACTTC. Its protein is CASRDPGSYEQYF.

The sample holds a few counts of this clonotype. The chain couples TRBV11-3 to TRBJ1-1; D call uncertain. Between the trimmed V and J ends, which lost 2 bases and 3 bases, there was a span of 7 bases. This CDR3 has 13 amino acids. Germline loops: CDR1 SGHNT, CDR2 YENEEA. The CDR3: CASSLWVDTEAFF. The CDR3 coding sequence is TGTGCCAGCAGCTTATGGGTGGACACTGAAGCTTTCTTT.

There are many counts of this clonotype. The V gene is TRBV7-2, the J gene TRBJ1-2; D is uncertain. Trimming removed 10 bases at V and 2 bases at J, with 23 bases between. Germline lookup yields CDR1 SGHTA and CDR2 FQGNSA. CDR3 size: 16 residues. CDR3 in DNA: TGTGCCACCCCGGGGATGCCGAATCATCTCAACTATGGCTACACCTTC. Protein: CATPGMPNHLNYGYTF.